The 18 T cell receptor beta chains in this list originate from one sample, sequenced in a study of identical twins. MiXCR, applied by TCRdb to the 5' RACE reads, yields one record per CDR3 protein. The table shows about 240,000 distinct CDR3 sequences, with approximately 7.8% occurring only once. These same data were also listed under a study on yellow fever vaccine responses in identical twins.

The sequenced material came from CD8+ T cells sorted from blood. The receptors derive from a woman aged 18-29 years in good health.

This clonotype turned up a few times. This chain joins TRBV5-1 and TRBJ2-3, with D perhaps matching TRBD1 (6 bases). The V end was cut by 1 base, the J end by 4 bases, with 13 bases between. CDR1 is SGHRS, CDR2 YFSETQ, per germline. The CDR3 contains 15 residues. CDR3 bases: TGCGCCAGCAGCTTGCAGGACAGTCTTTCAGATACGCAGTATTTT. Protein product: CASSLQDSLSDTQYF.

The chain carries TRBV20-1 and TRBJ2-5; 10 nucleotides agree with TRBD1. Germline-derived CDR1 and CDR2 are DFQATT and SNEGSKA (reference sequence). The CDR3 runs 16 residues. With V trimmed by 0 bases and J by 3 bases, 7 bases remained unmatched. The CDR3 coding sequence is TGCAGTGCTAGAGATCAGCTTGGGACAGGGGAAGAGACCCAGTACTTC. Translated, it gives CSARDQLGTGEETQYF.

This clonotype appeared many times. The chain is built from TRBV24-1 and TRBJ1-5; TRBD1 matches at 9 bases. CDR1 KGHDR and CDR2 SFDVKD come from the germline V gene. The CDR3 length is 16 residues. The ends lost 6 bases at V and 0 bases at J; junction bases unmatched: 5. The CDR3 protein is CATSTGTGTSNQPQHF. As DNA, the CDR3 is TGTGCCACCAGTACCGGGACAGGGACTAGCAATCAGCCCCAGCATTTT.

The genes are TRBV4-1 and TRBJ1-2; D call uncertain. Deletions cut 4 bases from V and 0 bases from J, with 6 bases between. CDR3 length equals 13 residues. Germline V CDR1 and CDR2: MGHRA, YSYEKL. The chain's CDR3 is CASSPASNYGYTF. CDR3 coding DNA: TGCGCCAGCAGCCCCGCTTCTAACTATGGCTACACCTTC.

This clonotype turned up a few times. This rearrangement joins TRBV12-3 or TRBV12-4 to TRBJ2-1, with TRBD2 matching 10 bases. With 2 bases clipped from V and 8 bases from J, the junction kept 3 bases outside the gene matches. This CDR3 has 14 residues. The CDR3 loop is CASSLTSGAHEQFF. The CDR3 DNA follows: TGTGCCAGCAGTTTAACTAGCGGGGCTCATGAGCAGTTCTTC.

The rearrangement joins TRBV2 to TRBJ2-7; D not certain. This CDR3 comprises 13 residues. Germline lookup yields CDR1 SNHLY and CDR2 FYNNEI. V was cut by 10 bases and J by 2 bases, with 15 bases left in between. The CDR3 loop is CAIQGRVAYEQYV. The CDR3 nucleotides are TGTGCCATCCAAGGGCGTGTGGCCTACGAGCAGTACGTC.

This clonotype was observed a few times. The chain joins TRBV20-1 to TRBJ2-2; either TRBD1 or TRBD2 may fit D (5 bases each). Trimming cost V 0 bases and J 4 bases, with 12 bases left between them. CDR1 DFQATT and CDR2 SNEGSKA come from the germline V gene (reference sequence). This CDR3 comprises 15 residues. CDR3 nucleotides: TGCAGTGCTAGAGATTTACCGGGGCGCACCGGGGAGCTGTTTTTT. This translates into CSARDLPGRTGELFF.

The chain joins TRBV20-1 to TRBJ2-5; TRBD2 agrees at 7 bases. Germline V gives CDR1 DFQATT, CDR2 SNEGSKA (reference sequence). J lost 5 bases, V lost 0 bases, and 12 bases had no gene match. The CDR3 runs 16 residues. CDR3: CSARDSLAGEMETQYF. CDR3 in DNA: TGCAGTGCTAGAGATTCCTTGGCGGGAGAGATGGAGACCCAGTACTTC.

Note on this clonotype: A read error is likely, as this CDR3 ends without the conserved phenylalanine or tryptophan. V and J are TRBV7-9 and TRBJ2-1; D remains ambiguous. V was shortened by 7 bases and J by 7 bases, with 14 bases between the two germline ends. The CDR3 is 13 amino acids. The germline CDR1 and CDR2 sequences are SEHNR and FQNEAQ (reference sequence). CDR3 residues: CASTSSSRNEQFS. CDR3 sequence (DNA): TGTGCCAGCACCTCGTCCTCTAGGAATGAGCAGTTCTCC.

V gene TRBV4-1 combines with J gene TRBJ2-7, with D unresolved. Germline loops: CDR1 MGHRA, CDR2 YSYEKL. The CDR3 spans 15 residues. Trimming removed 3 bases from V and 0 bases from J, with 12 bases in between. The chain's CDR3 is CASSQETAFSYEQYF. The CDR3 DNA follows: TGCGCCAGCAGCCAGGAAACAGCGTTCTCCTACGAGCAGTACTTC.

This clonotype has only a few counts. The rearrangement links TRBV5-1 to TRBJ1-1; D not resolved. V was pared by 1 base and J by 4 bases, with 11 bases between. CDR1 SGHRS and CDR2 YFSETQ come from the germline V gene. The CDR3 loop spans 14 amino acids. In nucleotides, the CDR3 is TGCGCCAGCAGCTTGATCGACTTTTTCACTGAAGCTTTCTTT. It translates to CASSLIDFFTEAFF.

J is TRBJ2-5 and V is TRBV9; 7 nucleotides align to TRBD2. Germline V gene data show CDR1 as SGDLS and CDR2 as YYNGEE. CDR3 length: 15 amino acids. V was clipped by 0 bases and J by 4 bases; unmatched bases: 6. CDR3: CASSVVGGGVETQYF. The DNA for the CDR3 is TGTGCCAGCAGCGTAGTGGGTGGGGGGGTAGAGACCCAGTACTTC.

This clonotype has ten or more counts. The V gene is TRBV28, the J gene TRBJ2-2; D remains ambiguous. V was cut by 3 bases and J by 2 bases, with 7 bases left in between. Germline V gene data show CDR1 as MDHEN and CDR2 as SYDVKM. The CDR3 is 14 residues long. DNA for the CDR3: TGTGCCAGCAGTTTCAGGCCAAACACCGGGGAGCTGTTTTTT. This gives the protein CASSFRPNTGELFF. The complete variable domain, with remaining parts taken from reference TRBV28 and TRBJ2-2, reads DVKVTQSSRYLVKRTGEKVFLECVQDMDHENMFWYRQDPGLGLRLIYFSYDVKMKEKGDIPEGYSVSREKKERFSLILESASTNQTSMYLCASSFRPNTGELFFGEGSRLTVL.

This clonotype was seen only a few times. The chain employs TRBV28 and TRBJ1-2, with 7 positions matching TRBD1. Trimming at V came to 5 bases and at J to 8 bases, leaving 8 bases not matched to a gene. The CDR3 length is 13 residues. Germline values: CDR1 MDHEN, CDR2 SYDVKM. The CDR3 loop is CASSPGTVKGYTF. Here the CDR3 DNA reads TGTGCCAGCAGTCCGGGGACAGTCAAAGGCTACACCTTC.

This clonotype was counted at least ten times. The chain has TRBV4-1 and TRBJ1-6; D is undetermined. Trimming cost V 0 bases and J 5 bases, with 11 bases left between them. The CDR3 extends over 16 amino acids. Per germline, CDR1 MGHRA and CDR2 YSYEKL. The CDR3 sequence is CASSQERNQNNSPLHF. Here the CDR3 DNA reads TGCGCCAGCAGCCAAGAAAGGAACCAAAATAATTCACCCCTCCACTTT.

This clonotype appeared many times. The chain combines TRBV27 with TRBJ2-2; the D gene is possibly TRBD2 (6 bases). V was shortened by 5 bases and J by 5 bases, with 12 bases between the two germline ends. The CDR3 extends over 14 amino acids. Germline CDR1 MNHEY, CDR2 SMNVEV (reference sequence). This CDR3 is CASSLAGRTGELFF. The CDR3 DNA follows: TGTGCCAGCAGTCTCGCAGGGAGGACCGGGGAGCTGTTTTTT.

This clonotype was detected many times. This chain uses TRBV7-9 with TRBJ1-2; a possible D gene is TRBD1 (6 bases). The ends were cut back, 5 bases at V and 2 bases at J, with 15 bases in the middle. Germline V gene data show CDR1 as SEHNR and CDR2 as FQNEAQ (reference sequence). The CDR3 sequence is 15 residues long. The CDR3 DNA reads TGTGCCAGCAGCCTAGGGGACACACTGAACTATGGCTACACCTTC. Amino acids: CASSLGDTLNYGYTF.

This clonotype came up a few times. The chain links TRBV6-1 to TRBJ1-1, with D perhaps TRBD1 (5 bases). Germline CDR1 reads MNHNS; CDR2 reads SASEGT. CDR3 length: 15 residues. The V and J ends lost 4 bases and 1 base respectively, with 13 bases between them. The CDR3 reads CASSASGLANTEAFF. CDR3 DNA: TGTGCCAGCAGTGCCTCGGGACTTGCGAACACTGAAGCTTTCTTT.